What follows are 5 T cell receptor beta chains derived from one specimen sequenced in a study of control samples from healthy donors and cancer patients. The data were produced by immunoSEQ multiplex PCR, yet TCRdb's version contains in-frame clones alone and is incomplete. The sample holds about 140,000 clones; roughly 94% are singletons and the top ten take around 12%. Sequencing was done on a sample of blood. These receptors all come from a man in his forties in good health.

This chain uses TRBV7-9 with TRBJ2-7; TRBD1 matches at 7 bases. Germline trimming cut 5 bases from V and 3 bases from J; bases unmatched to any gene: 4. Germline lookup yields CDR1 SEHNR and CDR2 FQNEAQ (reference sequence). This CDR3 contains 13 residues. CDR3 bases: TGTGCCAGCAGCACGGACAGGCACTACGAGCAGTACTTC. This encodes CASSTDRHYEQYF.

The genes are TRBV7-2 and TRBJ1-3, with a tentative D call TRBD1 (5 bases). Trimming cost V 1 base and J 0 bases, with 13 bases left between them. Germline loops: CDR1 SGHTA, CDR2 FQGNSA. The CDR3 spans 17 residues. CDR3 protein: CASSLDGTAFSGNTIYF. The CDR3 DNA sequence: TGTGCCAGCAGCTTAGACGGGACGGCTTTCTCTGGAAACACCATATATTTT.

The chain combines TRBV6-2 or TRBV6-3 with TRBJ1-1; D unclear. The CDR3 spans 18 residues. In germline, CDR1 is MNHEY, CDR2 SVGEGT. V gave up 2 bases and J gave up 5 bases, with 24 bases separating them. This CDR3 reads CASSYTYFGSEARTEAFF. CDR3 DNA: TGTGCCAGCAGTTACACATATTTCGGGTCGGAGGCAAGGACTGAAGCTTTCTTT.

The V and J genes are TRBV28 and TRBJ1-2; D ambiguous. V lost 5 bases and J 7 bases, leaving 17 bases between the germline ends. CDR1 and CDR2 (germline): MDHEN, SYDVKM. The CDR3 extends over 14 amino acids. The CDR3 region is CASSPFDVRSGYTF. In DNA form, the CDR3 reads TGTGCCAGCAGTCCCTTCGACGTACGGAGTGGCTACACCTTC.

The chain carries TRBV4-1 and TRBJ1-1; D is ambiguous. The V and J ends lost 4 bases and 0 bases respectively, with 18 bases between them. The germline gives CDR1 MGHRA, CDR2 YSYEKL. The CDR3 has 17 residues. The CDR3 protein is CASSPRTLGLMNTEAFF. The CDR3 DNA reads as TGCGCCAGCAGCCCTCGGACCCTTGGCCTAATGAACACTGAAGCTTTCTTT.